This record concerns one T cell receptor beta chain sequence. The data stem from a study of human T cells and chemical hapten exposure. Study as a whole: An area of 2 cm by less than 2.5 cm on upper inner arm skin received 2% DPC for sensitization. Chiefly women, the patients showed alopecia areata, totalis or universalis.

The germline gives CDR1 SQVTM, CDR2 ANQGSEA. This CDR3 region has 13 residues. V lost 5 bases to trimming and J lost 7 bases; unmatched junction nucleotides: 6. Time point reported: pre-sensitization, week 0. Treatment of the sample: therapeutic diphenylcyclopropenone sensitization with weekly scalp DPC. Unfractionated whole blood yielded total RNA. TCRdb re-derived calls from the RACE reads in MiXCR, one entry per CDR3 protein. The sample has around 300,000 distinct CDR3 sequences, about 5% seen once. Material: whole blood, obtained in connection with sensitization to the hapten diphenylcyclopropenone (DPC). The receptor's source is a woman under 30 with alopecia areata. Some clones in this sample may be carry-over from other donors' samples. The chain couples TRBV29-1 to TRBJ2-2, with 8 positions matching TRBD2. In nucleotides, the CDR3 is TGCAGCGTTTCAAGCGGGGGAGGCGGGGAGCTGTTTTTT. Its translation: CSVSSGGGGELFF.